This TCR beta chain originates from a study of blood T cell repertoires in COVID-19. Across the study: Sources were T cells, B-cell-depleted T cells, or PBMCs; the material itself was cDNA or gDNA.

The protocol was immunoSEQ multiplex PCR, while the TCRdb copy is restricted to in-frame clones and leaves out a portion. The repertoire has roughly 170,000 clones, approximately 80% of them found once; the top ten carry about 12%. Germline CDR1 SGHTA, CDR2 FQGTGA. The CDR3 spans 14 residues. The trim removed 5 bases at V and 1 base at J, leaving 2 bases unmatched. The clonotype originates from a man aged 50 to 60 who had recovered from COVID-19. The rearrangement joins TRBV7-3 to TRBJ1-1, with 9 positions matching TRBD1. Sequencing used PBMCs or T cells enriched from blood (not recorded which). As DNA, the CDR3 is TGTGCCAGCAGCGAACAGGGGGCGAACACTGAAGCTTTCTTT. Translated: CASSEQGANTEAFF.